These 2 T cell receptor beta chains came from one sample sequenced in a study of breast tumors, draining lymph nodes, adjacent tissues (dated by TCRdb to 2016 to 2018). Lymph node samples were obtained from the axillary draining lymph nodes of breast cancer patients. The library came from multiplex PCR. Sequencing relied on an Illumina HiSeq 2000. Using fastp at Q25 and MiXCR, TCRdb reprocessed the public reads and kept productive beta chains. Rows are combined by CDR3 protein, so each entry shows the most common genes and DNA. In this sample the table shows hundreds of thousands of distinct CDR3 sequences, 32% of which occur a single time. Of the sample, 1.2% to 1.5% is held by the ten largest clones. Sequencing was performed on axillary lymph node tissue. The receptors shown here come from a female donor with breast cancer. Some clones in this sample may be carry-over from other donors' samples.

Worth noting for this clonotype: The junction departs from the called germline gene at one end, perhaps through a read error. The J gene is TRBJ1-4, the V gene TRBV4-1; D gene uncertain. The germline CDR1 and CDR2 sequences are MGHRA and YSYEKL. The CDR3 has 13 residues. As DNA, the CDR3 is TGCGCCAGCAGCCCAAGGCAACGCGAAAAACTGCTTTTT. Translated: CASSPRQREKLLF.

About this clonotype itself: The junction and the germline gene differ at one end; a read error may be behind it. V and J are TRBV7-2 and TRBJ1-2, with unresolved D. The CDR3 length is 13 residues. The germline V gene has CDR1 SGHTA and CDR2 FQGNSA. The CDR3 DNA reads as TGTGCCAGCAGCTCCGCCGGGAGATATGGCTGCTCCTTC. Translating it yields CASSSAGRYGCSF.